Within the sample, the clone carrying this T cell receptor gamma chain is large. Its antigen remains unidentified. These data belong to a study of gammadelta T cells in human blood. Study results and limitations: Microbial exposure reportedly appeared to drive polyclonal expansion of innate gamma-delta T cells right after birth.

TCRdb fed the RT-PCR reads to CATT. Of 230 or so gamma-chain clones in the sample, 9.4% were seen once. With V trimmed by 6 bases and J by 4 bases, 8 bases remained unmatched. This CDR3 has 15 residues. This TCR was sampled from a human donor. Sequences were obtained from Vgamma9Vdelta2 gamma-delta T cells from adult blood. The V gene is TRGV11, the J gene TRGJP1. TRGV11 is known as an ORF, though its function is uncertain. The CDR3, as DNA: TGTGCCTGCTGGATTTTACGACTCACTGGTTGGTTCAAGATATTT. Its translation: CACWILRLTGWFKIF.